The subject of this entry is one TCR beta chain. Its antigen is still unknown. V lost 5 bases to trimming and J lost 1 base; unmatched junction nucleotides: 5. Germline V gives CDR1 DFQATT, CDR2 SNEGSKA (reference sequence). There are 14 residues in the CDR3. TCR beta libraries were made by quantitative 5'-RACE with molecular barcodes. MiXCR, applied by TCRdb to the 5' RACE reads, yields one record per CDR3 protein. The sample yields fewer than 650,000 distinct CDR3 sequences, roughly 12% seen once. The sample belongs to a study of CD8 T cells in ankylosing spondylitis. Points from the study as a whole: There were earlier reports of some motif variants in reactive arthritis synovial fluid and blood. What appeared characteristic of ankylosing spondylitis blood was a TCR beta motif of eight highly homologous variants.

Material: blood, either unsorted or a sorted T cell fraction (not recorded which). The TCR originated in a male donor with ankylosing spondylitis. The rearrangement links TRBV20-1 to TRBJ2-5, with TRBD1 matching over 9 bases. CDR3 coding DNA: TGCAGTGCTCGGACAGGGGATATCCAAGAGACCCAGTACTTC. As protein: CSARTGDIQETQYF.